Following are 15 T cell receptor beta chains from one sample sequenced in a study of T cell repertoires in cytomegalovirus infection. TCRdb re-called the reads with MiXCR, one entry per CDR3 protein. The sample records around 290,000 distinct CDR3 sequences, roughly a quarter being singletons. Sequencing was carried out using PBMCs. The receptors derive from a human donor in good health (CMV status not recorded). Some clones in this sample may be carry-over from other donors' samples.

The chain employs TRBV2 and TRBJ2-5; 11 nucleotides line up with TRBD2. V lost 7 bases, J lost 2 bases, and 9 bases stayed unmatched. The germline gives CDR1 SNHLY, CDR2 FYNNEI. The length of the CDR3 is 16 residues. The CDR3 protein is CASILGGTSGQETQYF. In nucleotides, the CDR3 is TGTGCCAGCATTCTAGGGGGGACTAGCGGTCAAGAGACCCAGTACTTC. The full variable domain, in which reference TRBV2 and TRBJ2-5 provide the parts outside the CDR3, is EPEVTQTPSHQVTQMGQEVILRCVPISNHLYFYWYRQILGQKVEFLVSFYNNEISEKSEIFDDQFSVERPDGSNFTLKIRSTKLEDSAMYFCASILGGTSGQETQYFGPGTRLLVL.

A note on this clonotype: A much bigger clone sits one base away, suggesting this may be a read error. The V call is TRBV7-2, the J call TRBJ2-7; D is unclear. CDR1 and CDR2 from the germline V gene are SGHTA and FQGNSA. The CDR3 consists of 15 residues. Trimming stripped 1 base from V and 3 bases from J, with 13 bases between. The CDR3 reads CASSLVGPAGYEQYF. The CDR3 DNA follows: TGTGCCAGCAGCTTAGTTGGGCCAGCTGGCTACGAGCAGTACTTC.

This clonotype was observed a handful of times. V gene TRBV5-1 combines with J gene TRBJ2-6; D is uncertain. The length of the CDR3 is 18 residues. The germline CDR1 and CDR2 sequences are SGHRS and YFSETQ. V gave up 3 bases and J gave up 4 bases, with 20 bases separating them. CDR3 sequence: CASSSWRLVTKGANVLTF. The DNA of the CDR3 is TGCGCCAGCAGCTCTTGGAGACTGGTCACGAAGGGGGCCAACGTCCTGACTTTC.

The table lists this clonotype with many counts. CDR3 bases: TGTGCCAGCAGCTTAGGGCGGGGTACAGGATCGCAGTTCTTC. Translated: CASSLGRGTGSQFF. The V and J genes are TRBV7-3 and TRBJ2-1; TRBD2 might be the D (6 bases). CDR1 SGHTA and CDR2 FQGTGA come from the germline V gene. The CDR3 loop spans 14 amino acids. Trimming pared 2 bases from V and 12 bases from J, leaving 17 bases between.

CDR3 coding DNA: TGTGCCAGCAGCTTGGATGGGACTACTTACAATGAGCAGTTCTTC. It yields the protein CASSLDGTTYNEQFF. This chain links TRBV5-4 with TRBJ2-1; 7 bases line up with TRBD2. Unmatched junction bases numbered 4, after V lost 0 bases and J lost 4 bases. CDR3 size: 15 residues. CDR1 is SGHNT and CDR2 is YYREEE in the germline V gene (reference sequence).

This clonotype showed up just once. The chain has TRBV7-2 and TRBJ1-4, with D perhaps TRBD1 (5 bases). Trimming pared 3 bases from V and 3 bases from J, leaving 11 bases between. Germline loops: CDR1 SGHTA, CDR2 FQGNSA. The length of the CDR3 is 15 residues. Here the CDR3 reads CASSFGHLPNEKLFF. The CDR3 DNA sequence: TGTGCCAGCAGCTTCGGACACCTACCTAATGAAAAACTGTTTTTT.

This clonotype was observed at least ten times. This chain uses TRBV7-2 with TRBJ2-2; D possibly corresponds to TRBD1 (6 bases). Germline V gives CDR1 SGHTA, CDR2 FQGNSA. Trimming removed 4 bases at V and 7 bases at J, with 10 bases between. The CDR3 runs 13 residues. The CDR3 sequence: CASSSLRGGELFF. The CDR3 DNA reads TGTGCCAGCAGCTCGCTCAGGGGCGGGGAGCTGTTTTTT.

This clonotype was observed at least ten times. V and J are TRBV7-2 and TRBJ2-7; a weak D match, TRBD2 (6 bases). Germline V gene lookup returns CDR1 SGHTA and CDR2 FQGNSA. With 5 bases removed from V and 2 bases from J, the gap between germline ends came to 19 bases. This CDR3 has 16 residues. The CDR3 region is CASSASREQAAYEQYF. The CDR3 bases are TGTGCCAGCAGCGCCTCCCGGGAGCAGGCAGCCTACGAGCAGTACTTC.

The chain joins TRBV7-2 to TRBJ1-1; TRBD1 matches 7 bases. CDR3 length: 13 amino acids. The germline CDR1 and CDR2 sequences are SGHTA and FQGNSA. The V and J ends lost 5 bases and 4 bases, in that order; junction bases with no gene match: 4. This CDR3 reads CASSTRQGTEAFF. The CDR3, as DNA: TGTGCCAGCAGCACTCGACAGGGCACTGAAGCTTTCTTT.

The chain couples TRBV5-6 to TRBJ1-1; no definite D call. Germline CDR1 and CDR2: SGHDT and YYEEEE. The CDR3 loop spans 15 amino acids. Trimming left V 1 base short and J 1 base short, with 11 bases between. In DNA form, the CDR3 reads TGTGCCAGCAGCTTGTCTGGGATTAAGAACACTGAAGCTTTCTTT. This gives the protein CASSLSGIKNTEAFF.

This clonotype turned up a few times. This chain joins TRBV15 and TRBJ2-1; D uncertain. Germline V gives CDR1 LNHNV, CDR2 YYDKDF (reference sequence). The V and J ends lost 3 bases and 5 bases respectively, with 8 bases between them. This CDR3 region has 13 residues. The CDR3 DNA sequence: TGTGCCACCAGCAGCGCACTCGACAATGAGCAGTTCTTC. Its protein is CATSSALDNEQFF. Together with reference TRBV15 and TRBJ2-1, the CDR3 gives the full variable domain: DAMVIQNPRYQVTQFGKPVTLSCSQTLNHNVMYWYQQKSSQAPKLLFHYYDKDFNNEADTPDNFQSRRPNTSFCFLDIRSPGLGDTAMYLCATSSALDNEQFFGPGTRLTVL.

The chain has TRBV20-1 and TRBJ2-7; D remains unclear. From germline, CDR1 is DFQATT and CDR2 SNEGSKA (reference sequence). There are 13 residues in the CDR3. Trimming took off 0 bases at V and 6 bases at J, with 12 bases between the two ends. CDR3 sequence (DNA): TGCAGTGCTAGAGAGGCAGCCAGTGGCGAGCAGTACTTC. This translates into CSAREAASGEQYF.

The CDR3 loop is CAWTRDRGREQYF. The CDR3 bases are TGTGCCTGGACCAGGGACAGGGGCCGAGAGCAGTACTTC. V usage is TRBV30 and J usage is TRBJ2-7; TRBD1 agrees at 10 bases. There are 13 residues in the CDR3. J gave up 7 bases and V 4 bases, and 7 bases lay outside the gene matches. The germline CDR1 and CDR2 sequences are GTSNPN and SVGIG (reference sequence).

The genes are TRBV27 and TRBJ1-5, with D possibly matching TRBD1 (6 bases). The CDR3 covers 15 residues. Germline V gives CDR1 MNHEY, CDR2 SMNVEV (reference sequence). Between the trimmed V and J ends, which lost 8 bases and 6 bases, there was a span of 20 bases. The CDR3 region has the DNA TGTGCCAGCGCAACCCAAAGGGGACAAAGTCAGCCCCAGCATTTT. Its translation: CASATQRGQSQPQHF.

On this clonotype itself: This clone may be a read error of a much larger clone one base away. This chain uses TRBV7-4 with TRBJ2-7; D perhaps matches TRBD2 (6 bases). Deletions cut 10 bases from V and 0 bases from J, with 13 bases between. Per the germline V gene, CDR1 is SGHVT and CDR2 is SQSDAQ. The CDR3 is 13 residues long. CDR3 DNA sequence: TGTGCCACCGCGGCGGGGAGCTCCTACGAGCAGTACTTC. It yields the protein CATAAGSSYEQYF.